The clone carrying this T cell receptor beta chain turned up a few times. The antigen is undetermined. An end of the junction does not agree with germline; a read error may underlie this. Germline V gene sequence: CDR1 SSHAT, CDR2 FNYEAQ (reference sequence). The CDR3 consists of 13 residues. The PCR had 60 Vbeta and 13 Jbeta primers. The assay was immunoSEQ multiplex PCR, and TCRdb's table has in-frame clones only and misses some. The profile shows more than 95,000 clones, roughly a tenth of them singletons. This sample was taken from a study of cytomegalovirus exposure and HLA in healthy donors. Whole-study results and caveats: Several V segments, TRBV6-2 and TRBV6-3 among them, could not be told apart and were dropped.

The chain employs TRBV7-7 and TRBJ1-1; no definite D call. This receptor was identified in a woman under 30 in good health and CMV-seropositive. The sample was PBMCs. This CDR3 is CASSLERGTEAFF. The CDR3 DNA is TGTGCTAGCAGCTTAGAACGGGGCACTGAAGCTTTCTTT.